The subject of this entry is one TCR beta chain. This specimen belongs to a study of blood T cell repertoires in COVID-19. Overall study context: In each case, the material was cDNA or gDNA derived from T cells, B-cell-depleted T cells, or PBMCs.

V was clipped by 5 bases and J by 4 bases; unmatched bases: 6. The CDR3 runs 15 residues. From germline, CDR1 is SGHVS and CDR2 FNYEAQ. TCRdb's table, derived via immunoSEQ multiplex PCR, lists solely in-frame clones and lacks some. The data show about 180,000 clones, approximately 89% seen once. The receptor comes from a woman in her twenties or thirties with acute or convalescent COVID-19. Sequences were obtained from peripheral blood. The rearrangement joins TRBV7-6 to TRBJ2-2, with 8 bases matching TRBD2. The CDR3 region has the DNA TGTGCCAGCAGCCCCGCGGGAGGAGGCACCGGGGAGCTGTTTTTT. It encodes CASSPAGGGTGELFF.